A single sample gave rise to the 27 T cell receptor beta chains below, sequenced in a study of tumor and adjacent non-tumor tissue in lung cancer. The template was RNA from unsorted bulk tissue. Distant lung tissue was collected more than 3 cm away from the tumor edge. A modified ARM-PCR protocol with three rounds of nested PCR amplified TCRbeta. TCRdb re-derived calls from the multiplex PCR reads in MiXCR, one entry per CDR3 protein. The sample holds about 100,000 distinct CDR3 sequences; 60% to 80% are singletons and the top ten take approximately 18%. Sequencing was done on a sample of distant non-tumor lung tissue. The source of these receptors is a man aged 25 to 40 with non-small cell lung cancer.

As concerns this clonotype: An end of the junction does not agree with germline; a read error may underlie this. The CDR3 loop reads CASSPGGAKLYNKQFF. CDR3 DNA: TGTGCCAGCAGTCCCGGGGGGGCTAAACTGTACAATAAGCAGTTCTTC. The chain recombines TRBV6-5 with TRBJ2-1; TRBD2 matches 8 bases. This CDR3 spans 16 amino acids. CDR1 MNHEY and CDR2 SVGAGI come from the germline V gene.

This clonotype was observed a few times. In nucleotides, the CDR3 is TGCGCCAGCAGCCAAATTCCAGGGGGGACCGGGGAGCTGTTTTTT. This gives the protein CASSQIPGGTGELFF. The J gene is TRBJ2-2, the V gene TRBV4-1; D perhaps matches TRBD1 (7 bases). The CDR3 totals 15 residues. Trimming took 2 bases from V and 5 from J, leaving 12 bases between them. From germline, CDR1 is MGHRA and CDR2 YSYEKL.

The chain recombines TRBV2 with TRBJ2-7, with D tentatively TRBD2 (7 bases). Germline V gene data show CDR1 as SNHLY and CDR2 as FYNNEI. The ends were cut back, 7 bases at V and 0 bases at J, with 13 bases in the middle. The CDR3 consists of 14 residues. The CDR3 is CASKKGGSSYEQYF. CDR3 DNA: TGTGCCAGCAAGAAGGGGGGGAGCTCCTACGAGCAGTACTTC. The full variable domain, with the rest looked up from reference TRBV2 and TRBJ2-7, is EPEVTQTPSHQVTQMGQEVILRCVPISNHLYFYWYRQILGQKVEFLVSFYNNEISEKSEIFDDQFSVERPDGSNFTLKIRSTKLEDSAMYFCASKKGGSSYEQYFGPGTRLTVT.

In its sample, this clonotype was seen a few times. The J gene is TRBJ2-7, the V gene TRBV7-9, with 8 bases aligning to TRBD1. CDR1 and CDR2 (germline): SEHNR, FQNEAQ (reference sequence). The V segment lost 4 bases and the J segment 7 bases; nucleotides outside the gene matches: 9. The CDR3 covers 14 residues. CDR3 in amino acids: CASSSRDRFFEQYF. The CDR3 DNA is TGTGCCAGCAGCTCCCGGGACAGGTTTTTTGAGCAGTACTTC.

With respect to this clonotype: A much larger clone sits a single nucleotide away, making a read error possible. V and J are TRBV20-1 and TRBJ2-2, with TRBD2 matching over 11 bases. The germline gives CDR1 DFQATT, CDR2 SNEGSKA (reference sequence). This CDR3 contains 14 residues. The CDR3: CSDRLAGPTGELFF. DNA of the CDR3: TGCAGTGATAGACTAGCGGGGCCCACCGGGGAGCTGTTTTTT.

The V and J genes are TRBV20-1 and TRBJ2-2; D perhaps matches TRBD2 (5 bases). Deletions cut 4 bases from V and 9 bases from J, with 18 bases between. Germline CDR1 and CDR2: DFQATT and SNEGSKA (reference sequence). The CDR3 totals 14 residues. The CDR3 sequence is CSAKEELYTRELFF. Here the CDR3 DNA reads TGCAGTGCTAAGGAGGAGTTGTATACCCGGGAGCTGTTTTTT.

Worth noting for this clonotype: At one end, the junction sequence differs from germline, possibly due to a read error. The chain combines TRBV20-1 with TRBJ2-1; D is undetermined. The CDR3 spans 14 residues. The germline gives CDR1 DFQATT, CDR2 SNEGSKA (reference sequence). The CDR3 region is CSPRDWSSYNEQLF. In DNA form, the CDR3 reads TGCAGTCCTAGAGACTGGAGCTCCTACAATGAGCAATTATTC.

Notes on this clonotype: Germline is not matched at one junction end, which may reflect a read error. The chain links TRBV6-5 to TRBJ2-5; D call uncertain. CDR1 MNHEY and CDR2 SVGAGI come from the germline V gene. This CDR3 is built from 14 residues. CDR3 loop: CARTARAYQEIQYF. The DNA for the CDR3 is TGTGCCCGCACCGCAAGGGCGTACCAAGAGATCCAGTACTTC.

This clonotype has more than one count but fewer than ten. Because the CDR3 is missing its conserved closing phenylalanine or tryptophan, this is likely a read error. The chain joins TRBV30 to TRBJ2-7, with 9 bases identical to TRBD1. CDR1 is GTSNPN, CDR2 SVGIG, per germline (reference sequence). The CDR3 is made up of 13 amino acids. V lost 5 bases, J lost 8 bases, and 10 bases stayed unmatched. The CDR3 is CAWVVGQGLQQYI. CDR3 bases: TGTGCCTGGGTCGTGGGACAGGGACTTCAGCAGTACATC.

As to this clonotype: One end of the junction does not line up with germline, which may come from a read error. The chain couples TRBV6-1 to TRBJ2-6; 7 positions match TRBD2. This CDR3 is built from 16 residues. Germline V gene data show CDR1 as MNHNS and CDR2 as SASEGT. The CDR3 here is CASSFGPMSGANVMTF. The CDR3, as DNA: TGTGCCAGCAGTTTTGGTCCTATGAGCGGGGCCAACGTCATGACTTTC.

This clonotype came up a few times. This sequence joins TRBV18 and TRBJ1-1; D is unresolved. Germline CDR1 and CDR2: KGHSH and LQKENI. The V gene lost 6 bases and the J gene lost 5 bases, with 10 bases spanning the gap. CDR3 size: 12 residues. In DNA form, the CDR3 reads TGTGCCAGCTCGAGAGGGTGGACTGAAGCTTTCTTT. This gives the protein CASSRGWTEAFF.

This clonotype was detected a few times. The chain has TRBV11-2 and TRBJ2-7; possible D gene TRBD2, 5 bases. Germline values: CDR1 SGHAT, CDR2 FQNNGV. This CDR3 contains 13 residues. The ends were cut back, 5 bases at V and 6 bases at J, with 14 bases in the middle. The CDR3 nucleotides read TGTGCCAGCAGCGCCGAACTAGGCACCGAGCAGTACTTC. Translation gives CASSAELGTEQYF.

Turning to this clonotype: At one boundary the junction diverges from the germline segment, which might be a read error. CDR3 nucleotide sequence: TGTGCCAGCAGCCGAGGGGGGTCAAGCACAGATATGCAGTATTTT. Amino acid sequence: CASSRGGSSTDMQYF. The genes are TRBV5-4 and TRBJ2-3; D could derive from TRBD1 or TRBD2 (6 bases each). CDR3 size: 15 residues. Germline CDR1 reads SGHNT; CDR2 reads YYREEE (reference sequence).

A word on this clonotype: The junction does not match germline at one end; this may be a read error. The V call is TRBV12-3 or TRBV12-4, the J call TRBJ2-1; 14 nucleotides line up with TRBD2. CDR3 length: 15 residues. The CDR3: CASSRLTSGRDEQFF. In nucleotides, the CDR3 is TGTGCCAGCAGTCGATTGACTAGCGGGAGGGATGAGCAATTCTTC.

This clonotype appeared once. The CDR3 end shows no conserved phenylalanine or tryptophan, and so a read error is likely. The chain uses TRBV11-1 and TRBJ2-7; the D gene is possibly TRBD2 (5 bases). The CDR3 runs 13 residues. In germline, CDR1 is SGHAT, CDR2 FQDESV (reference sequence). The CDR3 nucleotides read TGTGCCAGTAGCTTAGGAGCGGCAACGGAGCAGTACCTC. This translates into CASSLGAATEQYL.

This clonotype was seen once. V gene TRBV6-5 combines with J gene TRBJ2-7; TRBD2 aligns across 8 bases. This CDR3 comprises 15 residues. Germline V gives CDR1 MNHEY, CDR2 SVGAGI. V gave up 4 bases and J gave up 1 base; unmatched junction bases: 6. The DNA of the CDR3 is TGTGCCAGCAGTTTCTCGAGCGGGAGTTCCTACGAGCAGTACTTC. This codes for CASSFSSGSSYEQYF.

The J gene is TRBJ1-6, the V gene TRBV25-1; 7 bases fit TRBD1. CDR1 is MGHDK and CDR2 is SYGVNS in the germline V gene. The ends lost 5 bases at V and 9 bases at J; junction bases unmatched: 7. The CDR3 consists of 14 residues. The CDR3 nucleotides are TGTGCCAGCAGTCGGACAGGACACCTTTCACCCCTCCACTTT. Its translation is CASSRTGHLSPLHF.

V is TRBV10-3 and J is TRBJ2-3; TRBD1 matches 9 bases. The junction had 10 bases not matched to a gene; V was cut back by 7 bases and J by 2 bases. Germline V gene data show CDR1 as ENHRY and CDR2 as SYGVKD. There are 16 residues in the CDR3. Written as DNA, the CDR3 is TGTGCCATCAACCCGGGACAGGGAATCGACACAGATACGCAGTATTTT. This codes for CAINPGQGIDTDTQYF.

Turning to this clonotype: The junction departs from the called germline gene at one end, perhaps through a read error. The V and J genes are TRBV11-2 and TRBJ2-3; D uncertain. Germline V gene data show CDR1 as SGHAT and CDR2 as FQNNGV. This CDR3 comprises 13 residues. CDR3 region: CANSSGRADTQYF. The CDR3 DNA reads TGTGCCAACAGCTCGGGTCGGGCAGATACACAGTATTTT.

The CDR3 sequence: CASSSTTGGSYNSPLHF. CDR3 coding DNA: TGTGCCAGCAGCTCAACGACAGGGGGCTCCTATAATTCACCCCTCCACTTT. V and J are TRBV11-2 and TRBJ1-6; 9 bases align to TRBD1. This CDR3 has 17 amino acids. Germline V gene lookup returns CDR1 SGHAT and CDR2 FQNNGV. Trimming removed 4 bases from V and 0 bases from J; junction bases left unmatched: 4.

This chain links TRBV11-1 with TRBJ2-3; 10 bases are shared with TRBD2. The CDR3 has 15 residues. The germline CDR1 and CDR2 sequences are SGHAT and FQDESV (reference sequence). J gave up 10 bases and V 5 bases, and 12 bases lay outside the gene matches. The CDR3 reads CASSTRTSGTGAQYF. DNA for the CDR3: TGTGCCAGCAGCACAAGGACTAGCGGCACAGGTGCGCAGTATTTT.

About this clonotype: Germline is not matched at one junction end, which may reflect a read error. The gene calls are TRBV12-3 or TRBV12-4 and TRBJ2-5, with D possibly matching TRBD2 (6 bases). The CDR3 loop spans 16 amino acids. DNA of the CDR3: TGTGCCAGCGGTTTGGGAACTATCGGGGGAGTAGAGACCCAGTACTTC. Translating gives CASGLGTIGGVETQYF.

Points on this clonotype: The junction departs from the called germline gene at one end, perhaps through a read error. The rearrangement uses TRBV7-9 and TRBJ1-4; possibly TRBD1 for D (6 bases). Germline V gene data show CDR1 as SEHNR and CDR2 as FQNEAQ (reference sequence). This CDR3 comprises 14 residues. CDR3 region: CASSPSGQPKKPFF. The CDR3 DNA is TGTGCCAGCAGCCCGAGTGGACAGCCCAAAAAACCGTTTTTT.

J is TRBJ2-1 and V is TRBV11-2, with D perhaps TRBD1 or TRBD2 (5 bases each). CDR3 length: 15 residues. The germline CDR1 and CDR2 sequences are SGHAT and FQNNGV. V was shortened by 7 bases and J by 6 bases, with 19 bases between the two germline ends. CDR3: CASNNPKGRSNEQFF. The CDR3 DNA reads TGTGCCAGCAACAATCCTAAGGGGAGATCCAATGAGCAGTTCTTC.

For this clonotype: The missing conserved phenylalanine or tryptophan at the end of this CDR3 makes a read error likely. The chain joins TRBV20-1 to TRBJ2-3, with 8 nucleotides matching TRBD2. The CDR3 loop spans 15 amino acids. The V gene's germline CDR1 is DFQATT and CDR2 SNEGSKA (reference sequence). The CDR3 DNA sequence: TGCAGCGCCCGCCCAGGGCGGGGGGACACAGATACGCAGTATTTG. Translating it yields CSARPGRGDTDTQYL.

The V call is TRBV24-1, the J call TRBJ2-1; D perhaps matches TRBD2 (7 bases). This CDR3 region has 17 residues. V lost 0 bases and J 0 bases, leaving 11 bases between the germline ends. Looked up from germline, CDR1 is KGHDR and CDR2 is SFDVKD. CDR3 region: CATSDLGGASSYNEQFF. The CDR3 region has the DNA TGTGCCACCAGTGATTTGGGGGGGGCCTCCTCCTACAATGAGCAGTTCTTC.

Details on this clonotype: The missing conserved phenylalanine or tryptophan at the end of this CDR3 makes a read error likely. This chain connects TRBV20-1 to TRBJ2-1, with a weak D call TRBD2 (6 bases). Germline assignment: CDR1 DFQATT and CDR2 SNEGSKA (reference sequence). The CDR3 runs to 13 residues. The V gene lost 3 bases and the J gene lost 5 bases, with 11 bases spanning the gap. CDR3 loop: CSASGSSNNEQFL. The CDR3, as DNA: TGCAGTGCTAGCGGGAGTTCCAACAATGAGCAGTTCCTC.